This T cell receptor beta chain was recovered during a study of post-analysis software for immune sequencing data. General study results and limits: Significantly decreased normalized Chao1 diversity was recorded for multiple sclerosis patients relative to controls. Included in a set of about five TRBV segments more frequent in patients than controls were TRBV5-6, TRBV5-1 and TRBV20-1. Same-batch samples co-clustered strongly by F measure.

cDNA libraries for TCR beta contained unique molecular identifiers. Each CDR3 protein gets one entry after TCRdb re-called the PCR reads with MiXCR. The sample consists of around 500,000 distinct CDR3 sequences, around a third of them appearing once. Turning to this clonotype: Antigen unknown.

Germline V CDR1 and CDR2: SGHRS, YFSETQ. V lost 0 bases and J lost 6; bases outside the gene matches: 7. This CDR3 has 15 residues. The chain has TRBV5-1 and TRBJ2-7; 9 bases are a match to TRBD1. The specimen was blood. This sequence originates from a girl between 2 and 17 years old with multiple sclerosis. The CDR3 spells CASSLGLTGGSEQYF. As DNA, the CDR3 is TGCGCCAGCAGCTTGGGACTTACAGGGGGCAGCGAGCAGTACTTC.